Below, 17 T cell receptor beta chains from the same sample are listed, as sequenced in a study of OX40 agonist ivuxolimab in advanced cancers. TCRdb's copy holds only in-frame clones and misses some; the assay was immunoSEQ multiplex PCR. Among tens of thousands of clones listed, around nine tenths were seen once. The input for sequencing was CD4+ or CD8+ T cells sorted from blood, taken in a trial of the OX40 agonist ivuxolimab. The receptors come from an adult with an advanced solid tumor such as melanoma, head and neck, liver or kidney cancer.

J is TRBJ1-2 and V is TRBV6-6; D call uncertain. The CDR3 totals 14 residues. Trimming removed 4 bases from V and 8 bases from J, with 17 bases in between. Per the germline V gene, CDR1 is MNHNY and CDR2 is SVGAGI (reference sequence). Here the CDR3 DNA reads TGTGCCAGCAGTTCCCAGCTTCGGCCGGGGGGCTACACCTTC. Protein sequence: CASSSQLRPGGYTF.

The genes are TRBV11-2 and TRBJ2-7; 7 bases line up with TRBD2. Germline V gene sequence: CDR1 SGHAT, CDR2 FQNNGV. The junction had 4 bases not matched to a gene; V was cut back by 0 bases and J by 2 bases. The CDR3 runs to 15 residues. This CDR3 is CASSLDPLAAYEQYF. The CDR3 DNA is TGTGCCAGCAGCTTAGATCCCCTAGCGGCCTACGAGCAGTACTTC.

This chain uses TRBV14 with TRBJ2-7; D is ambiguous. The CDR3 spans 14 residues. V dropped 4 bases and J dropped 2 bases, with 12 bases sitting between them. CDR1 is SGHDN and CDR2 is FVKESK in the germline V gene. This CDR3 is CASSRQELPYEQYF. The DNA of the CDR3 is TGTGCCAGCAGCCGCCAGGAACTTCCCTACGAGCAGTACTTC.

V usage is TRBV11-3 and J usage is TRBJ2-7; D is ambiguous. V lost 0 bases and J lost 5, with 2 bases in between. CDR1 SGHNT and CDR2 YENEEA come from the germline V gene. The CDR3 has 11 amino acids. CDR3 sequence reads: CASSLENEQYF. Written as DNA, the CDR3 is TGTGCCAGCAGCTTAGAGAACGAGCAGTACTTC.

This clone came up once. This chain joins TRBV19 and TRBJ2-3, with TRBD2 identical over 13 bases. V lost 4 bases to trimming and J lost 7 bases; unmatched junction nucleotides: 17. CDR1 is LNHDA, CDR2 SQIVND, per germline (reference sequence). CDR3 length: 19 amino acids. CDR3 bases: TGTGCCAGTAGTAAACTTACACCCCGACTAGCGGGAGGTTTGCATACGCAGTATTTT. Its translation: CASSKLTPRLAGGLHTQYF.

The V and J genes are TRBV13 and TRBJ2-1; TRBD2 matches 10 bases. In germline, CDR1 is PRHDT, CDR2 FYEKMQ (reference sequence). V dropped 6 bases and J dropped 1; count of bases not matched to a gene: 6. CDR3 size: 16 residues. The CDR3 DNA reads TGTGCCAGCAGGTCGACTAGCGGGCTGTCCTACAATGAGCAGTTCTTC. Protein product: CASRSTSGLSYNEQFF.

The chain uses TRBV10-3 and TRBJ1-4; 7 nucleotides align to TRBD1. The ends lost 3 bases at V and 13 bases at J; junction bases unmatched: 11. Germline CDR1 is ENHRY and CDR2 is SYGVKD. This CDR3 spans 14 amino acids. The CDR3: CAISDTGTAPRLFF. In DNA, the CDR3 is TGTGCCATCAGTGATACCGGGACAGCTCCTAGACTGTTTTTT.

The chain joins TRBV2 to TRBJ2-1, with TRBD2 matching over 13 bases. The J segment lost 1 base and the V segment lost 4 bases, leaving 25 bases of the junction unmatched. Germline lookup yields CDR1 SNHLY and CDR2 FYNNEI. The CDR3 is made up of 24 amino acids. The CDR3 reads CASSGPRDRQTGTSGVGSYNEQFF. The CDR3 DNA sequence: TGTGCCAGCAGTGGACCCCGGGACAGACAAACCGGGACTAGCGGGGTTGGTTCCTACAATGAGCAGTTCTTC.

J is TRBJ2-1 and V is TRBV5-1; maybe TRBD1 (5 bases). CDR1 SGHRS and CDR2 YFSETQ come from the germline V gene. V lost 0 bases and J lost 8, with 15 bases in between. CDR3 length equals 15 residues. The chain's CDR3 is CASSLEQGEVDEQFF. The CDR3, as DNA: TGCGCCAGCAGCTTGGAGCAGGGTGAGGTGGATGAGCAGTTCTTC.

This chain links TRBV30 with TRBJ2-1; 9 nucleotides match TRBD2. Unmatched junction bases numbered 5, after V lost 4 bases and J lost 1 base. The CDR3 is made up of 15 amino acids. Germline CDR1 reads GTSNPN; CDR2 reads SVGIG (reference sequence). This chain's CDR3 is CAWTSGIRSYNEQFF. CDR3 DNA: TGTGCCTGGACTAGCGGGATTAGGTCCTACAATGAGCAGTTCTTC.

The chain uses TRBV7-8 and TRBJ2-2; the D gene is possibly TRBD1 (6 bases). This CDR3 spans 16 amino acids. Trimming removed 0 bases from V and 5 bases from J, with 13 bases in between. The germline CDR1 and CDR2 sequences are SGHVS and FQNEAQ. CDR3 DNA: TGTGCCAGCAGCTTAGCGCTGCACAGGGTTACCGGGGAGCTGTTTTTT. It translates to CASSLALHRVTGELFF.

This clone occurred a few times. V is TRBV5-6 and J is TRBJ2-7; no firm D call. Germline CDR1 is SGHDT and CDR2 is YYEEEE. V lost 4 bases to trimming and J lost 0 bases, with 14 bases between them. This CDR3 contains 15 residues. The DNA for the CDR3 is TGTGCCAGCAGCCTAGGACCCCTGAGCTCCTACGAGCAGTACTTC. It is translated as CASSLGPLSSYEQYF.

The rearrangement links TRBV12-2 to TRBJ2-1; the tabulated D call, TRBD2, remains unverified against the DNA. TRBV12-2 has pseudogene status. The CDR3 loop spans 18 amino acids. The CDR3 region is CASRSDRGSGSDYNEQFF. Here the CDR3 DNA reads TGTGCAAGTCGCTCGGATCGTGGTAGCGGGAGCGACTACAATGAGCAGTTCTTC.

Here the CDR3 DNA reads TGTGCCAGCAGCTTGGACGTCGGGAGGGCCAGGTTGGGCGAGCAGTACTTC. It encodes CASSLDVGRARLGEQYF. The rearrangement uses TRBV5-4 and TRBJ2-7; TRBD2 agrees at 8 bases. Germline CDR1 reads SGHNT; CDR2 reads YYREEE (reference sequence). The CDR3 has 17 residues. J lost 6 bases, V lost 0 bases, and 14 bases had no gene match.

The V gene is TRBV2, the J gene TRBJ1-1; D is unclear. Germline values: CDR1 SNHLY, CDR2 FYNNEI. The V end lost 6 bases, the J end lost 0 bases, and 8 bases lay between the germline ends. The CDR3 is 13 amino acids. CDR3 sequence reads: CASSPDLNTEAFF. In nucleotides, the CDR3 is TGTGCCAGCAGCCCCGACCTGAACACTGAAGCTTTCTTT.

The chain carries TRBV7-2 and TRBJ1-4, with D possibly being TRBD1 (6 bases). The CDR3 sequence is 16 residues long. The V end was cut by 5 bases, the J end by 8 bases, with 21 bases between. Germline CDR1 and CDR2: SGHTA and FQGNSA. In nucleotides, the CDR3 is TGTGCCAGCAGCCCGGGCCCTTGGGGGCCGGGGGAAAAACTGTTTTTT. Residues: CASSPGPWGPGEKLFF.

The chain has TRBV9 and TRBJ2-5; D tentatively fits TRBD1 or TRBD2 (5 bases each). Germline loops: CDR1 SGDLS, CDR2 YYNGEE. The CDR3 runs to 15 residues. Trimming took 0 bases from V and 4 from J, leaving 13 bases between them. CDR3 DNA sequence: TGTGCCAGCAGCGTAGAGGGTGAGGGACGAGAGACCCAGTACTTC. Its protein product is CASSVEGEGRETQYF.